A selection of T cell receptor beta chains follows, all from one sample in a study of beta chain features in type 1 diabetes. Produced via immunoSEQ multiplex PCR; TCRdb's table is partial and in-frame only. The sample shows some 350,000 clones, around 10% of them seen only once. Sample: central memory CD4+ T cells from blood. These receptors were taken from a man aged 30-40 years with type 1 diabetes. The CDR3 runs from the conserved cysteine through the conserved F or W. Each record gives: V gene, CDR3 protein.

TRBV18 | CASSPLAGTQETQYF
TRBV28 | CASSDRGYGYTF
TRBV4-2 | CASSQEFDRGQETQYF
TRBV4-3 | CASSQDLGQGAWAYEQYF
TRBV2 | CASSYSYRETEAFF
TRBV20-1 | CSAYTWEQFF
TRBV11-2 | CASSLAAGGYAQYF
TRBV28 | CASSRTGGNYGYTF
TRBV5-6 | CASSLFPTSQETQYF
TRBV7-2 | CASSLWGDEKLFF
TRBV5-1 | CASSLELAGRTGELFF
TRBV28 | CASSFYPSPEALF
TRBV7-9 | CASSLFGTGTTGANVLTF
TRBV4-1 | CASSQGNIVKNIQYF
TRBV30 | CAWSVANEQFF
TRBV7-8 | CASSTGLAVYNEQFF
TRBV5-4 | CASSQGEGVGYGYTF
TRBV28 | CASSSSDREMTGELFF
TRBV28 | CASSNYRDSAEAFF
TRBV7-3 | CASSLIRIGYTF
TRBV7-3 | CASSLGPNNEQFF
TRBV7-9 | CASSLTAGGVQFF
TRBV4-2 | CASSLGTSGNNEQFF
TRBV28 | CASSVGAVVTEAFF
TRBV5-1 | CASSWGQGMRETQYF
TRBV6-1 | CASSPTGVRADTQYF
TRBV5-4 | CASRRDQSYNEQFF
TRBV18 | CASSPPTGTGYLNTEAFF
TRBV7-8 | CASSLWLGVLDNEQFF
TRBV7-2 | CASSLTSGWNNEQFF
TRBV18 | CASSPVSRDLSYEQYF
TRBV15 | CATSRGYQETQYF